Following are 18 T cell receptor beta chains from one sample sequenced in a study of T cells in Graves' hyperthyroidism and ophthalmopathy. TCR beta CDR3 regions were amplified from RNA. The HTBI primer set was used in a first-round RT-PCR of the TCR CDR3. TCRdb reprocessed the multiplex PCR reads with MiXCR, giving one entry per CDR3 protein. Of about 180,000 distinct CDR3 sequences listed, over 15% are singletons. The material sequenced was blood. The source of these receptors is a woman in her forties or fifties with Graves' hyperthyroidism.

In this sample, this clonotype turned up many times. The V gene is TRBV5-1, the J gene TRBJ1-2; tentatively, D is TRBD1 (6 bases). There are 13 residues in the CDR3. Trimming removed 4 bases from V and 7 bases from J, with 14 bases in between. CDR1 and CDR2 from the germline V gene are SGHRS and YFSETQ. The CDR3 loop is CASSPGGGLGYTF. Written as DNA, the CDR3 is TGCGCCAGCAGCCCCGGGGGGGGCCTTGGCTACACCTTC.

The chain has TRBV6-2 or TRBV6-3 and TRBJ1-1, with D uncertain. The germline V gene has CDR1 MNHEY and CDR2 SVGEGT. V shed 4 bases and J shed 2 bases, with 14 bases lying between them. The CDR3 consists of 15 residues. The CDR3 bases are TGTGCCAGCAGTTCAGGACTGAATAAAAACACTGAAGCTTTCTTT. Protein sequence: CASSSGLNKNTEAFF.

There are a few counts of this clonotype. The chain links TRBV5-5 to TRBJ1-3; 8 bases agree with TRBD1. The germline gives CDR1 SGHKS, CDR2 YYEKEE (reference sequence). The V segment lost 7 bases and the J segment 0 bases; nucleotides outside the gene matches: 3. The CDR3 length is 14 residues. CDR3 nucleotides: TGTGCCAGCCACGGACAGGGCTCTGGAAACACCATATATTTT. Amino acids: CASHGQGSGNTIYF.

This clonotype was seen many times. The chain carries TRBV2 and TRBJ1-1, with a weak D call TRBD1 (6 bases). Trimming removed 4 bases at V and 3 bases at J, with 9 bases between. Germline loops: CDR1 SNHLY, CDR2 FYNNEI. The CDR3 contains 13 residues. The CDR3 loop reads CASSGQGYTEAFF. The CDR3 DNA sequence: TGTGCCAGCAGTGGGCAGGGGTACACTGAAGCTTTCTTT.

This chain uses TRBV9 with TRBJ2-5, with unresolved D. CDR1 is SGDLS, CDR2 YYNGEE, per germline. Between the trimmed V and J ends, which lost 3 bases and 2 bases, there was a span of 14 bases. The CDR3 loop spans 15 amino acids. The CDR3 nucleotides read TGTGCCAGCAGCGCCATGGCCGGCGTACAAGAGACCCAGTACTTC. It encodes CASSAMAGVQETQYF.

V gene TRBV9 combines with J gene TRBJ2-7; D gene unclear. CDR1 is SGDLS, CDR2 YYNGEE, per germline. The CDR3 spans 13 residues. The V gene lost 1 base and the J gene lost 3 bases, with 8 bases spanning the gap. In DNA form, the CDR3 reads TGTGCCAGCAGCGTATCCCCTGGCTACGAGCAGTACTTC. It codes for CASSVSPGYEQYF.

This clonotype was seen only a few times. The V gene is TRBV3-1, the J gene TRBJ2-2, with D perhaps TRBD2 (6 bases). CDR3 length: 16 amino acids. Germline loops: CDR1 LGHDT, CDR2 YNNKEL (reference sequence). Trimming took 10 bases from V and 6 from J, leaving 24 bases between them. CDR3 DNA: TGTGCCATGCCGAAAGGAGGGGCACGGTCCGCCGGGGAGCTGTTTTTT. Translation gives CAMPKGGARSAGELFF.

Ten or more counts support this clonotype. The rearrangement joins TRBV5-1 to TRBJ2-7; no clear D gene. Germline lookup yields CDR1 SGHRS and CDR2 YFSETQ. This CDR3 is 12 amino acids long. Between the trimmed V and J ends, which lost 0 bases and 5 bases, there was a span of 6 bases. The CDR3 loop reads CASSLEGDEQYF. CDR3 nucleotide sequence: TGCGCCAGCAGCTTGGAGGGTGACGAGCAGTACTTC.

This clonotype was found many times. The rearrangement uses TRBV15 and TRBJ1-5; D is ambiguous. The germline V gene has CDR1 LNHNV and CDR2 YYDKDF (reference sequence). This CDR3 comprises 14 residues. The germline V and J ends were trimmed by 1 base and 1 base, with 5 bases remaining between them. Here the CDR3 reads CATSRVISNQPQHF. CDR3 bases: TGTGCCACCAGCAGAGTCATAAGCAATCAGCCCCAGCATTTT.

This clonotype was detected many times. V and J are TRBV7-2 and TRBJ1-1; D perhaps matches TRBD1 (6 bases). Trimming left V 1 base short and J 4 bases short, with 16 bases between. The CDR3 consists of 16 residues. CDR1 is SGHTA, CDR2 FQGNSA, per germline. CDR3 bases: TGTGCCAGCAGCTTAGAATTGATGAGGGGGGGCACTGAAGCTTTCTTT. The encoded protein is CASSLELMRGGTEAFF.

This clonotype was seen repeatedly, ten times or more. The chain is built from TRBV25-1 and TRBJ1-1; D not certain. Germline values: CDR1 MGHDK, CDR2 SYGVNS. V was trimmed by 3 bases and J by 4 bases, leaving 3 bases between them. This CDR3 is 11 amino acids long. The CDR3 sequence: CASSDGTEAFF. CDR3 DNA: TGTGCCAGCAGTGATGGCACTGAAGCTTTCTTT.

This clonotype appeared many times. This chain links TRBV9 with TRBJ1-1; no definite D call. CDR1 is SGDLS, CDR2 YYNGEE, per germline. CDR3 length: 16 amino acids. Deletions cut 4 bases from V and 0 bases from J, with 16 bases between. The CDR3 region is CASSPTARPVNTEAFF. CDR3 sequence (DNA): TGTGCCAGCAGCCCGACCGCGAGGCCTGTGAACACTGAAGCTTTCTTT. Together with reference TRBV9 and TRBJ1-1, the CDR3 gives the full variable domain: DSGVTQTPKHLITATGQRVTLRCSPRSGDLSVYWYQQSLDQGLQFLIQYYNGEERAKGNILERFSAQQFPDLHSELNLSSLELGDSALYFCASSPTARPVNTEAFFGQGTRLTVV.

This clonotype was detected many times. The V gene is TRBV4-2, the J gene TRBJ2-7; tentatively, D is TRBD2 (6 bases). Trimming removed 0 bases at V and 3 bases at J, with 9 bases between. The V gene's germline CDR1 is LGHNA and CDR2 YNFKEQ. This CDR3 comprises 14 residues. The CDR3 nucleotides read TGTGCCAGCAGCCAAGATCGGGGAGGCTACGAGCAGTACTTC. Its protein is CASSQDRGGYEQYF.

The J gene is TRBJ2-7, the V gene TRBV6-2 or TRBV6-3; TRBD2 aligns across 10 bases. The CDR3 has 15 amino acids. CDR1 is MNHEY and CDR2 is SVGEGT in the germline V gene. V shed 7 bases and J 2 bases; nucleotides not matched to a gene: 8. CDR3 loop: CASKSGGASAYEQYF. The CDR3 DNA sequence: TGTGCCAGCAAAAGCGGGGGGGCCTCAGCCTACGAGCAGTACTTC.

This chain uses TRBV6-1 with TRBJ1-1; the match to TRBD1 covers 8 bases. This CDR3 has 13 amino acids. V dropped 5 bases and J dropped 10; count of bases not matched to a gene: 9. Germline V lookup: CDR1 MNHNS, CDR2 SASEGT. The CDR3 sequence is CASSLETGAGAFF. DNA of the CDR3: TGTGCCAGCAGTCTCGAGACAGGGGCTGGAGCTTTCTTT.

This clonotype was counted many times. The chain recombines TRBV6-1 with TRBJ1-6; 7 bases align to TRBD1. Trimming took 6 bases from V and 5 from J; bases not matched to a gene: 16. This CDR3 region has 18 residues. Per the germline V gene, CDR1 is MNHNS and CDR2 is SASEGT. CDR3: CASSFETRTGLNNSPLHF. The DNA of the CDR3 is TGTGCCAGCAGCTTCGAAACCAGGACAGGACTAAATAATTCACCCCTCCACTTT.

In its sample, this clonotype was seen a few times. CDR3 protein: CASSPQGPNYGYTF. CDR3 in DNA: TGTGCCAGCTCACCCCAGGGTCCCAACTATGGCTACACCTTC. The chain is built from TRBV18 and TRBJ1-2; tentative D call: TRBD1 (5 bases). The CDR3 is 14 amino acids. Germline CDR1 KGHSH, CDR2 LQKENI. Trimming took off 3 bases at V and 2 bases at J, with 10 bases between the two ends.

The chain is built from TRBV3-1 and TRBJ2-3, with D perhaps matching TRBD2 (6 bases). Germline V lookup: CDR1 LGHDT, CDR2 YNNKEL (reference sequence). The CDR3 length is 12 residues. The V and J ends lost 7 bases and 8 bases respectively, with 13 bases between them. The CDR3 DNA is TGTGCCAGCACCCTGGACTACATTACGCAGTATTTT. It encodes CASTLDYITQYF.